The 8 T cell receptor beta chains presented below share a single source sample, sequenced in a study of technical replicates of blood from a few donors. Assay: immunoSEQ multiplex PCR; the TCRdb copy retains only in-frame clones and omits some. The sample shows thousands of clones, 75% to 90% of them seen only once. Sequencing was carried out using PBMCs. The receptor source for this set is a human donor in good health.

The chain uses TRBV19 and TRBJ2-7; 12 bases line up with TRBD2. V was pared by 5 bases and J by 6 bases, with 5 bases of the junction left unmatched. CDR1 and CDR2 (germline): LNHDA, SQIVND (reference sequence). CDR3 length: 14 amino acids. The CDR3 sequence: CASSSRTSGTEQYF. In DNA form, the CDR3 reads TGTGCCAGTAGTTCCCGGACTAGCGGGACCGAGCAGTACTTC.

As DNA, the CDR3 is TGTGCCAGTAGTATTCAGGGGGCGGGCACTGAAGCTTTCTTT. It encodes CASSIQGAGTEAFF. The chain joins TRBV19 to TRBJ1-1; 8 bases fit TRBD1. V shed 3 bases, J shed 4 bases, and the junction held 4 bases outside the gene matches. This CDR3 region has 14 residues. The germline V gene has CDR1 LNHDA and CDR2 SQIVND (reference sequence).

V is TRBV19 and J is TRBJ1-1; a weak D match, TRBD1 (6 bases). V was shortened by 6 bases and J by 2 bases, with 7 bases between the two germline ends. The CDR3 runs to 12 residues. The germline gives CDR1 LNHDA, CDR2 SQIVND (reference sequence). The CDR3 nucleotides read TGTGCCAGTAGAGGGGGTAACACTGAAGCTTTCTTT. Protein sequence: CASRGGNTEAFF. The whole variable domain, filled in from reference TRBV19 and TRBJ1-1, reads DGGITQSPKYLFRKEGQNVTLSCEQNLNHDAMYWYRQDPGQGLRLIYYSQIVNDFQKGDIAEGYSVSREKKESFPLTVTSAQKNPTAFYLCASRGGNTEAFFGQGTRLTVV.

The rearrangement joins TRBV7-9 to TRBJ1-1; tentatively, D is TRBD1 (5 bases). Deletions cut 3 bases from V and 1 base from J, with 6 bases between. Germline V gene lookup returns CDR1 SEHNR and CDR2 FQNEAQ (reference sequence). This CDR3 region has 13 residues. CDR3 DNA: TGTGCCAGCAGCTTCGGGGGGAACACTGAAGCTTTCTTT. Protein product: CASSFGGNTEAFF.

In DNA form, the CDR3 reads TGCGCCAGCAGCCCCGGGACAGGGGATTTGAGCAATCAGCCCCAGCATTTT. It yields the protein CASSPGTGDLSNQPQHF. The chain couples TRBV5-1 to TRBJ1-5; 10 nucleotides line up with TRBD1. V was pared by 4 bases and J by 1 base, with 8 bases of the junction left unmatched. Germline CDR1 SGHRS, CDR2 YFSETQ. This CDR3 is built from 17 residues.

The CDR3: CASSLVASGRAHEQYF. CDR3 bases: TGTGCCAGCAGCTTAGTTGCAAGCGGGAGGGCCCACGAGCAGTACTTC. This chain connects TRBV7-8 to TRBJ2-7; 10 nucleotides match TRBD2. V was clipped by 1 base and J by 5 bases; unmatched bases: 8. CDR1 and CDR2 (germline): SGHVS, FQNEAQ. CDR3 size: 16 residues.

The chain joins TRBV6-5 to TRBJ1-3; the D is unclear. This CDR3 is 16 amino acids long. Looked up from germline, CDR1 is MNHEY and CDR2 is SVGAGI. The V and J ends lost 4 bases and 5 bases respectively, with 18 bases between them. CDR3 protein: CASSSSLRSERNTIYF. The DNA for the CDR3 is TGTGCCAGCAGTTCCTCTTTAAGGAGTGAGAGAAACACCATATATTTT.

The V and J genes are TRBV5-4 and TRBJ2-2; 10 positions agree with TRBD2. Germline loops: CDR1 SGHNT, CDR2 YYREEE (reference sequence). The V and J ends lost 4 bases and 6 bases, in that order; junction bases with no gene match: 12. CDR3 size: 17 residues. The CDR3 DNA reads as TGTGCCAGCAGCAAAACCGGGACTAGCGACGGGGCCGGGGAGCTGTTTTTT. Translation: CASSKTGTSDGAGELFF.